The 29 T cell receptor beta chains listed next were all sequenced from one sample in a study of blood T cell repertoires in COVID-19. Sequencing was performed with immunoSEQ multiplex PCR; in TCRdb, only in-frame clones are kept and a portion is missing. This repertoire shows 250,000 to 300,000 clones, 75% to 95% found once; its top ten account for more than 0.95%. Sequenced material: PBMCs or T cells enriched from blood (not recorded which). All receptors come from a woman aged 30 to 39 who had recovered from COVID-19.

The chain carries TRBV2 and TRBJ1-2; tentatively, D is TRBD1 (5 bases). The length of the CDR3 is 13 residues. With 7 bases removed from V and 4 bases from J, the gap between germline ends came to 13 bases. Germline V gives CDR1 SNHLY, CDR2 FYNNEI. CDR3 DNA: TGTGCCAGCAAGCAGACAGTAGGCTATGGCTACACCTTC. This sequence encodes CASKQTVGYGYTF.

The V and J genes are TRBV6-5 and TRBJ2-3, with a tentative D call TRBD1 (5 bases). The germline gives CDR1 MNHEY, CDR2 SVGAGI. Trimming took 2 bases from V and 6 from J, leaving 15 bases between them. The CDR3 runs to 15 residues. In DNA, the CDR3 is TGTGCCAGCAGTTACGGGGCGGTCCCTGGGGATACGCAGTATTTT. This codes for CASSYGAVPGDTQYF.

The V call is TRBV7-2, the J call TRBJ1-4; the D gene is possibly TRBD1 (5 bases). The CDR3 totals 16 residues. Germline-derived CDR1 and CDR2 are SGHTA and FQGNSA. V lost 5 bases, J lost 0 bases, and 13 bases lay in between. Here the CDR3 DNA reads TGTGCCAGCAGCGGGGGGTGGCCTGCAACTAATGAAAAACTGTTTTTT. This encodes CASSGGWPATNEKLFF.

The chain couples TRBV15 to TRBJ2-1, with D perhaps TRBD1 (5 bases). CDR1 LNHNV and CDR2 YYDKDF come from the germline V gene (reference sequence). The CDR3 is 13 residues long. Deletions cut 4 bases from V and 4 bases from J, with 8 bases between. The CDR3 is CATSTRQYNEQFF. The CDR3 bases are TGTGCCACCAGCACTCGACAGTACAATGAGCAGTTCTTC.

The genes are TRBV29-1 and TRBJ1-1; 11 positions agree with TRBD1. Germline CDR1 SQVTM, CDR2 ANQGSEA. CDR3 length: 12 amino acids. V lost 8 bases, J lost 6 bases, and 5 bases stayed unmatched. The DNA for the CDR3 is TGCAGCTCCGGACAGGGGGCCGCTGAAGCTTTCTTT. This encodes CSSGQGAAEAFF.

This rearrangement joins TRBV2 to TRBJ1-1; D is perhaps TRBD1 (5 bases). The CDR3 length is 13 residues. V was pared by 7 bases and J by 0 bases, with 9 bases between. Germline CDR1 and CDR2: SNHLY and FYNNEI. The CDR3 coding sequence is TGTGCCAGCATAGGGGATTTGAACACTGAAGCTTTCTTT. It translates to CASIGDLNTEAFF. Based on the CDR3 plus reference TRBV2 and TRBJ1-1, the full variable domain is EPEVTQTPSHQVTQMGQEVILRCVPISNHLYFYWYRQILGQKVEFLVSFYNNEISEKSEIFDDQFSVERPDGSNFTLKIRSTKLEDSAMYFCASIGDLNTEAFFGQGTRLTVV.

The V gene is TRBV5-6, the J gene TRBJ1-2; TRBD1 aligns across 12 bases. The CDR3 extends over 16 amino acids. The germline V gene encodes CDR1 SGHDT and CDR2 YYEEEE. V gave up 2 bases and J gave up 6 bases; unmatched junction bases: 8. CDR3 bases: TGTGCCAGCAGCTTAGGCGGGACAGGGGGCGCCAATGGCTACACCTTC. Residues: CASSLGGTGGANGYTF.

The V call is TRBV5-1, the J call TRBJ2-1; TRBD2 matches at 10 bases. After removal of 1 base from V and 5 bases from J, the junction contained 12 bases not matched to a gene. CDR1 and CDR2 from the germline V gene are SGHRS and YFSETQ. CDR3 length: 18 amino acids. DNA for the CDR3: TGCGCCAGCAGCTTGAGGCCCCTGGGACTAGCGATAGACAATGAGCAGTTCTTC. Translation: CASSLRPLGLAIDNEQFF.

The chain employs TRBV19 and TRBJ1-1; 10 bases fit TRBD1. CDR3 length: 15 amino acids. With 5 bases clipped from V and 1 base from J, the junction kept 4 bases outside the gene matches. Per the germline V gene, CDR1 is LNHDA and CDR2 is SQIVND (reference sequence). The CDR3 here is CASSSRTGGNTEAFF. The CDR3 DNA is TGTGCCAGTAGTTCACGGACAGGGGGGAACACTGAAGCTTTCTTT. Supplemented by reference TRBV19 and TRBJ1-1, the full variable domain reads DGGITQSPKYLFRKEGQNVTLSCEQNLNHDAMYWYRQDPGQGLRLIYYSQIVNDFQKGDIAEGYSVSREKKESFPLTVTSAQKNPTAFYLCASSSRTGGNTEAFFGQGTRLTVV.

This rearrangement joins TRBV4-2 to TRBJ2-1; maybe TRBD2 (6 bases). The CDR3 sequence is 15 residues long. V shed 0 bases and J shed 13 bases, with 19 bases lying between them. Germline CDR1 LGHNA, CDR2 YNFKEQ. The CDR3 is CASSQDLIGGVRQFF. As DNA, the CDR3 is TGTGCCAGCAGCCAAGATCTTATCGGGGGAGTTCGTCAGTTCTTC.

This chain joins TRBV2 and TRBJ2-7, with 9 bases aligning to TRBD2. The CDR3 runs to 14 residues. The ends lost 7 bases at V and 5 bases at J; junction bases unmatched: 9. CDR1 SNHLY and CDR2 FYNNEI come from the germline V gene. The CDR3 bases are TGTGCCAGCACAGGCGGGAGGGGCCACCACGAGCAGTACTTC. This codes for CASTGGRGHHEQYF.

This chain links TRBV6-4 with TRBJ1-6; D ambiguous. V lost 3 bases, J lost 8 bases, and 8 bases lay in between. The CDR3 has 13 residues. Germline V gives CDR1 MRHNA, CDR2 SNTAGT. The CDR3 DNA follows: TGTGCCAGCAGTGAGGCACCTTATTCACCCCTCCACTTT. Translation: CASSEAPYSPLHF.

CDR3 nucleotide sequence: TGTGCCAGCAGTTATACCGCCCGGACTAGCCGCTGGACCTACAATGAGCAGTTCTTC. It yields the protein CASSYTARTSRWTYNEQFF. V usage is TRBV6-2 or TRBV6-3 and J usage is TRBJ2-1; TRBD2 aligns across 8 bases. The CDR3 totals 19 residues. The germline CDR1 and CDR2 sequences are MNHEY and SVGEGT. V lost 3 bases, J lost 2 bases, and 15 bases stayed unmatched.

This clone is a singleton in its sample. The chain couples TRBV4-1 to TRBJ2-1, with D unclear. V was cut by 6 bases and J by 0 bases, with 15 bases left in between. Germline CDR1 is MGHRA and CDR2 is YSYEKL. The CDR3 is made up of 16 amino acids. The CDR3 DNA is TGCGCCAGCAGGGGCATAGACACAAGCTCCTACAATGAGCAGTTCTTC. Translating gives CASRGIDTSSYNEQFF.

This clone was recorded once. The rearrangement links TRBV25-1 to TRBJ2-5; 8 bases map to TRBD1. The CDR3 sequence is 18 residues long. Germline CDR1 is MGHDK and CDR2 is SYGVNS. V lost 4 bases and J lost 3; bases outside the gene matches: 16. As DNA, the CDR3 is TGTGCCAGCAGTGTTCTACAGGGACAGGCTGGCGAGAAAGAGACCCAGTACTTC. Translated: CASSVLQGQAGEKETQYF.

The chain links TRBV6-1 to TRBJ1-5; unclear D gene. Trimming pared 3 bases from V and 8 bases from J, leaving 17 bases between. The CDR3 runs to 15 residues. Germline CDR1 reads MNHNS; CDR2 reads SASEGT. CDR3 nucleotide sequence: TGTGCCAGCAGTGACGAAAGCCGTCGGCTAGAGCCCCAGCATTTT. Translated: CASSDESRRLEPQHF.

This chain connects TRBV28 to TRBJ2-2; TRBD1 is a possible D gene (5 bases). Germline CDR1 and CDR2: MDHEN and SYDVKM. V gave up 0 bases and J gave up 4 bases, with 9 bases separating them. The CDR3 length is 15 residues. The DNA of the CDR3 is TGTGCCAGCAGTTTATGGACAGACAGCACCGGGGAGCTGTTTTTT. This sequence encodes CASSLWTDSTGELFF.

CDR3 loop: CASSPPGAPRGEQFF. CDR3 nucleotide sequence: TGTGCCAGCTCACCACCCGGAGCACCACGGGGTGAGCAGTTCTTC. The chain uses TRBV18 and TRBJ2-1; TRBD2 might be the D (5 bases). Germline loops: CDR1 KGHSH, CDR2 LQKENI. Trimming left V 0 bases short and J 9 bases short, with 15 bases between. This CDR3 is 15 amino acids long.

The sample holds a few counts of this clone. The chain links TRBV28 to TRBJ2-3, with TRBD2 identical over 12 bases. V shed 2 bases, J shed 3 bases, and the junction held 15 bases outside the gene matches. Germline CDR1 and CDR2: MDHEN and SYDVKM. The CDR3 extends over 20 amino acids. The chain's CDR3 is CASSLEGLAGGRSGTDTQYF. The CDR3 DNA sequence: TGTGCCAGCAGTTTAGAGGGGCTAGCGGGAGGGCGGTCGGGAACAGATACGCAGTATTTT.

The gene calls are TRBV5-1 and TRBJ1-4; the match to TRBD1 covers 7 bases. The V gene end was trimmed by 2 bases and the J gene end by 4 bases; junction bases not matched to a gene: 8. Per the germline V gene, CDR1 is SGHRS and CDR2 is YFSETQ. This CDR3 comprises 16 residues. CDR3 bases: TGCGCCAGCAGCTTCGTCCCGACAGGGAATAATGAAAAACTGTTTTTT. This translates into CASSFVPTGNNEKLFF. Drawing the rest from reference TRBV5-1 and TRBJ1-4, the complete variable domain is KAGVTQTPRYLIKTRGQQVTLSCSPISGHRSVSWYQQTPGQGLQFLFEYFSETQRNKGNFPGRFSGRQFSNSRSEMNVSTLELGDSALYLCASSFVPTGNNEKLFFGSGTQLSVL.

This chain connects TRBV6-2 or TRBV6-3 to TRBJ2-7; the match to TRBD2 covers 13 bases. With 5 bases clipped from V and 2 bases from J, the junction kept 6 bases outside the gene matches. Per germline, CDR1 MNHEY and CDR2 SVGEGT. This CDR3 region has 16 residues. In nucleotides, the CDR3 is TGTGCCAGCAGTAGGGGACTAGCGGGGACTGCCTACGAGCAGTACTTC. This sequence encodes CASSRGLAGTAYEQYF.

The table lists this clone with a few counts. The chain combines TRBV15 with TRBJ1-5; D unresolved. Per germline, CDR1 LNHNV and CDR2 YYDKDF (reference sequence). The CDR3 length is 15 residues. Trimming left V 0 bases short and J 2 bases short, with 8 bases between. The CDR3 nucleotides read TGTGCCACCAGCAGAGAAAGGCAGGGCAATCAGCCCCAGCATTTT. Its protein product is CATSRERQGNQPQHF.

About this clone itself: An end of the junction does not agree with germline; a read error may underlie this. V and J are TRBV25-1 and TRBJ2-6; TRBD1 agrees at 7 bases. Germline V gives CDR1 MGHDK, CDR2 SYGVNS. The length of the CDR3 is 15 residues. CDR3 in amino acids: CASCEVRGGANVLTF. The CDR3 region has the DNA TGTGCCAGCTGTGAGGTCAGGGGGGGGGCCAACGTCCTGACTTTC.

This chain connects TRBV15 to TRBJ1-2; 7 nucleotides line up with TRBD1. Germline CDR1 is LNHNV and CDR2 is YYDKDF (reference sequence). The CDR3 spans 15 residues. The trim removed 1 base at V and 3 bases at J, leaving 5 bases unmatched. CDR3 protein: CATSRGDREHYGYTF. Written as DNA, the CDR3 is TGTGCCACCAGCAGAGGAGACAGGGAGCACTATGGCTACACCTTC. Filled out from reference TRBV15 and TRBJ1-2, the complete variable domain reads DAMVIQNPRYQVTQFGKPVTLSCSQTLNHNVMYWYQQKSSQAPKLLFHYYDKDFNNEADTPDNFQSRRPNTSFCFLDIRSPGLGDTAMYLCATSRGDREHYGYTFGSGTRLTVV.

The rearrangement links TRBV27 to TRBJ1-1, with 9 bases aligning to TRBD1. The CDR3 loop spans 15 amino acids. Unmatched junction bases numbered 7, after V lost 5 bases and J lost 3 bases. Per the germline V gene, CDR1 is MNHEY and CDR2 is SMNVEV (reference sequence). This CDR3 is CASSLLQGADTEAFF. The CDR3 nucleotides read TGTGCCAGCAGTCTATTACAGGGGGCGGACACTGAAGCTTTCTTT.

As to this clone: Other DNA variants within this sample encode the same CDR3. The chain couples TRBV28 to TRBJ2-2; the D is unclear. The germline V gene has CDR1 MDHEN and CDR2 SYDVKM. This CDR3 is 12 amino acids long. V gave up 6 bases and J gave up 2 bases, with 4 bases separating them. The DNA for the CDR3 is TGTGCCAGCAGCCTTAACACCGGGGAGCTGTTTTTT. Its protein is CASSLNTGELFF.

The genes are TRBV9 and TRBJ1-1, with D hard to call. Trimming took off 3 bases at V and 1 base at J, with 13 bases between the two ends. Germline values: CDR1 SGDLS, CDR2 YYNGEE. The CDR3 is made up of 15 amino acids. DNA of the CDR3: TGTGCCAGCAGCGCCGGAGGGCTTTCGAACACTGAAGCTTTCTTT. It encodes CASSAGGLSNTEAFF.

This CDR3 is CASSSLDRAGNTIYF. The CDR3, as DNA: TGTGCCAGCAGCTCTTTAGACAGGGCTGGAAACACCATATATTTT. The rearrangement joins TRBV5-6 to TRBJ1-3; 7 nucleotides agree with TRBD1. Looked up from germline, CDR1 is SGHDT and CDR2 is YYEEEE. J lost 2 bases, V lost 3 bases, and 5 bases had no gene match. CDR3 length equals 15 residues. The full variable domain, completed using reference TRBV5-6 and TRBJ1-3, is DAGVTQSPTHLIKTRGQQVTLRCSPKSGHDTVSWYQQALGQGPQFIFQYYEEEERQRGNFPDRFSGHQFPNYSSELNVNALLLGDSALYLCASSSLDRAGNTIYFGEGSWLTVV.

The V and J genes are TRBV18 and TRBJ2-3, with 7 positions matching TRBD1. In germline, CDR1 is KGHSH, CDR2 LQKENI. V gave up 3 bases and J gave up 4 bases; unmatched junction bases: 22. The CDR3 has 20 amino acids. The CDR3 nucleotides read TGTGCCAGCTCACCGGGACCAACACAAAACAGCCGTACAGGGGCAGATACGCAGTATTTT. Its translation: CASSPGPTQNSRTGADTQYF.